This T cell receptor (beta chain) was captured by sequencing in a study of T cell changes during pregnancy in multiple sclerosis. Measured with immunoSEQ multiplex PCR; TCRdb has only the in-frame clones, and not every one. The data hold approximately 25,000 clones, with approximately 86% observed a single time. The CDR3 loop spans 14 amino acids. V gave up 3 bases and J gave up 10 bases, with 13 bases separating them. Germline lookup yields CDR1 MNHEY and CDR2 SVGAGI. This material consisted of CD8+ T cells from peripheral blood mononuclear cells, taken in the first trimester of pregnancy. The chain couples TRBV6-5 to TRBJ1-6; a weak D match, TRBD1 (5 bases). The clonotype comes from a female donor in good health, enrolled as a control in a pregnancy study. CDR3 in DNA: TGTGCCAGCAGTTATGGGGAGGGGTACTCACCCCTCCACTTT. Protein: CASSYGEGYSPLHF.